This TCR beta chain is from a study of resident and recirculating memory T cells in vitiligo. This table comes from immunoSEQ multiplex PCR, and its TCRdb copy is limited to in-frame clones, with some not included. Here the sample spans roughly 80,000 clones, about 92% being singletons. CDR3 length equals 19 residues. CDR1 is MDHEN and CDR2 is SYDVKM in the germline V gene. The germline V and J ends were trimmed by 10 bases and 0 bases, with 25 bases remaining between them. The sequencing sample was made of blood. This sequence joins TRBV28 and TRBJ2-6; maybe TRBD1 (6 bases). This receptor was obtained from a male donor with vitiligo. The CDR3 loop reads CATSGAVLNWASGANVLTF. In DNA, the CDR3 is TGTGCCACCTCAGGGGCTGTCTTAAACTGGGCCTCTGGGGCCAACGTCCTGACTTTC.